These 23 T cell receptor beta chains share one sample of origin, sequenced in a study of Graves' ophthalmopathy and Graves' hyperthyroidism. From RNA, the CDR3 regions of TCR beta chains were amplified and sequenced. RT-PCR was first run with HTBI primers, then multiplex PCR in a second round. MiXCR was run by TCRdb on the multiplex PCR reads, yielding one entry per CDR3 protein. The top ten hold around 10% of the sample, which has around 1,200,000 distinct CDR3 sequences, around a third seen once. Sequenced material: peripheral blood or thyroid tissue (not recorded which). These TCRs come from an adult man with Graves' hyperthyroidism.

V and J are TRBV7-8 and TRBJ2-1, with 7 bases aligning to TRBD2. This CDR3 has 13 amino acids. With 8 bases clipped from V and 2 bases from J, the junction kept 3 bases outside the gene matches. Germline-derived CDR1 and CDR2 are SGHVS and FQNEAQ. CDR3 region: CASASGTYNEQFF. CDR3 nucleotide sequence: TGTGCCAGCGCCAGCGGGACCTACAATGAGCAGTTCTTC.

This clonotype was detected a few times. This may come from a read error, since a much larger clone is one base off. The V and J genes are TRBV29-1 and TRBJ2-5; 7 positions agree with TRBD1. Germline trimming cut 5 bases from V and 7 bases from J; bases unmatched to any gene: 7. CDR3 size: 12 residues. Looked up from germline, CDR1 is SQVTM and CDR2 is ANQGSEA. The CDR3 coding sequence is TGCAGCGTTCGGACAGGTGGGGGGACCCAGTACTTC. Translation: CSVRTGGGTQYF.

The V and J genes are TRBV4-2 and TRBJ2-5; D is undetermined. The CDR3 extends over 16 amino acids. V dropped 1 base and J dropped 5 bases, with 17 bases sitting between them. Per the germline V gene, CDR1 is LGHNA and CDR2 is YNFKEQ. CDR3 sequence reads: CASSQGLQPAVETQYF. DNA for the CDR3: TGTGCCAGCAGCCAAGGATTACAGCCCGCGGTGGAGACCCAGTACTTC.

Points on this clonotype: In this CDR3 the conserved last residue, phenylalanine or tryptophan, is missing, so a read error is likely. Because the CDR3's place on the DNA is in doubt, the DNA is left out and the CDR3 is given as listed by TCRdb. This CDR3 reads CASSGGLAYY. The rearrangement joins TRBV25-1 to TRBJ1-1. Germline V CDR1 and CDR2: MGHDK, SYGVNS. From its first to its last residue, the CDR3 has 10 amino acids.

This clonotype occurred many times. The CDR3 coding sequence is TGTGCCAGCAGTGAAGGGGGTGGTAGGGGAGCTTTCTTT. Translated, it gives CASSEGGGRGAFF. The chain has TRBV6-1 and TRBJ1-1, with a weak D call TRBD1 (5 bases). V dropped 1 base and J dropped 10 bases, with 13 bases sitting between them. The CDR3 is 13 amino acids. CDR1 and CDR2 (germline): MNHNS, SASEGT.

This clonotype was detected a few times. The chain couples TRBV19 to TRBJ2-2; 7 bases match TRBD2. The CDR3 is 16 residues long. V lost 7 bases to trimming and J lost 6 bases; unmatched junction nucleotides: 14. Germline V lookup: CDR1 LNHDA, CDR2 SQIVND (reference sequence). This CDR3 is CASTGGPPRYAGELFF. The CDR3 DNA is TGTGCCAGTACGGGAGGACCCCCTCGTTACGCCGGGGAGCTGTTTTTT.

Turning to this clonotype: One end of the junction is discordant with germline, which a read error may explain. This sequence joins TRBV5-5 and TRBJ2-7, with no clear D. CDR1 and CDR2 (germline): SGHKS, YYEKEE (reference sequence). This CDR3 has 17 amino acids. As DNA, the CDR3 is TGCGCCAGCAGCCTCCTATCCACGGTGTCGAGCTCCTACGAGCAGTACTTC. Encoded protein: CASSLLSTVSSSYEQYF.

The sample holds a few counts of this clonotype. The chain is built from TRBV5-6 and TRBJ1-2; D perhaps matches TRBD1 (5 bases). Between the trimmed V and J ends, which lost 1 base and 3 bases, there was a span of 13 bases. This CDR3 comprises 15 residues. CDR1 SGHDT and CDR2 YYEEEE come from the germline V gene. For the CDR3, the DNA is TGTGCCAGCAGCTTGTACAGGCTCTGGGACTATGGCTACACCTTC. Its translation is CASSLYRLWDYGYTF. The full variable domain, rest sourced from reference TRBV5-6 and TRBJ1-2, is DAGVTQSPTHLIKTRGQQVTLRCSPKSGHDTVSWYQQALGQGPQFIFQYYEEEERQRGNFPDRFSGHQFPNYSSELNVNALLLGDSALYLCASSLYRLWDYGYTFGSGTRLTVV.

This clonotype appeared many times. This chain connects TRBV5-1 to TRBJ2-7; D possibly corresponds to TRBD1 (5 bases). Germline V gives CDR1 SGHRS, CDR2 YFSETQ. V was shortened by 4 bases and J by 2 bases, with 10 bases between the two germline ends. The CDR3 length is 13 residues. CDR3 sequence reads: CASSVTEPYEQYF. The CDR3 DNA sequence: TGCGCCAGCAGCGTGACAGAACCCTACGAGCAGTACTTC.

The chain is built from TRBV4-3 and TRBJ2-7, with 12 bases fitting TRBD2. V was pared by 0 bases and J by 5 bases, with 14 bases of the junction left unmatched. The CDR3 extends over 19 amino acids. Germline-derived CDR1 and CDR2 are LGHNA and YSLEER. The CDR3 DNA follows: TGCGCCAGCAGCCAAGACTCAAGAGGACTAGCGGGATCTTACCACGAGCAGTACTTC. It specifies CASSQDSRGLAGSYHEQYF.

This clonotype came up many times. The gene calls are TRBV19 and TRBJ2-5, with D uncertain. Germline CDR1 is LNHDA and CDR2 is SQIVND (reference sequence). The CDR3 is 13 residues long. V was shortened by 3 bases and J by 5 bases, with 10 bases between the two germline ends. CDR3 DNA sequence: TGTGCCAGTAGTATGGGGATTCACGAGACCCAGTACTTC. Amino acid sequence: CASSMGIHETQYF.

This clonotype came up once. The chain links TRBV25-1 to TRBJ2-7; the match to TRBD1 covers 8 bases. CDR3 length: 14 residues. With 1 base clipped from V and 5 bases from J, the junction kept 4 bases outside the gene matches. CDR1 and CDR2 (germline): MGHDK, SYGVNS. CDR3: CASSECDRGHEQYF. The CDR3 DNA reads TGTGCCAGCAGTGAATGTGACAGGGGCCACGAGCAGTACTTC.

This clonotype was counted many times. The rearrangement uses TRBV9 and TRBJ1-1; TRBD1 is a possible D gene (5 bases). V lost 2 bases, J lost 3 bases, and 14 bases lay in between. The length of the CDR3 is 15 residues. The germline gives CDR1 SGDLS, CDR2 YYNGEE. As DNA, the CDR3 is TGTGCCAGCAGCGTCCTCTCCTCGGGGGACACTGAAGCTTTCTTT. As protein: CASSVLSSGDTEAFF.

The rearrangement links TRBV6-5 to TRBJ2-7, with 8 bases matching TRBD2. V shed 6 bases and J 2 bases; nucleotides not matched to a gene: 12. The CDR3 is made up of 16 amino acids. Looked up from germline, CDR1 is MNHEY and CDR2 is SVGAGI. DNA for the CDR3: TGTGCCAGCAGCTCAAGTAGCGGGACCTACCCCTACGAGCAGTACTTC. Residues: CASSSSSGTYPYEQYF.

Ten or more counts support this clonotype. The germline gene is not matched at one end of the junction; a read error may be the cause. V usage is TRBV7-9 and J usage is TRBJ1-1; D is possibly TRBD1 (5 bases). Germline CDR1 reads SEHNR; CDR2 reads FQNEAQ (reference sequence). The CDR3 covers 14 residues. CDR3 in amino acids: CTSSLARGITEAFF. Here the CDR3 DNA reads TGTACCAGCAGCTTAGCGAGGGGAATCACTGAAGCTTTCTTT.

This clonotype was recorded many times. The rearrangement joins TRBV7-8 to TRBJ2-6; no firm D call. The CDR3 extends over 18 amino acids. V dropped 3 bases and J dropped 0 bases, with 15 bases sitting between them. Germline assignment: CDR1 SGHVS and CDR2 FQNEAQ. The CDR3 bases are TGTGCCAGCAGCTTTGGAGCAGAGCGAATCTCTGGGGCCAACGTCCTGACTTTC. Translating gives CASSFGAERISGANVLTF.

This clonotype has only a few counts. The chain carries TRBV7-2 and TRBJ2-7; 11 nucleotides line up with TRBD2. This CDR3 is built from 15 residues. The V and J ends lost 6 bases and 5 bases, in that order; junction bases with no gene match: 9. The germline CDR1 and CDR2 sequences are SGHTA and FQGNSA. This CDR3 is CASSSKGTSGHEQYF. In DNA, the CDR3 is TGTGCCAGCAGTTCAAAGGGGACTAGCGGCCACGAGCAGTACTTC.

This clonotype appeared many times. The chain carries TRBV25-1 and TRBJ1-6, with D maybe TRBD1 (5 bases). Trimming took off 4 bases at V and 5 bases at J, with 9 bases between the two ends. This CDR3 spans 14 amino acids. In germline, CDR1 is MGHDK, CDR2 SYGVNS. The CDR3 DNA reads TGTGCCAGCAGTGTGGGGCGGGATAATTCACCCCTCCACTTT. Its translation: CASSVGRDNSPLHF.

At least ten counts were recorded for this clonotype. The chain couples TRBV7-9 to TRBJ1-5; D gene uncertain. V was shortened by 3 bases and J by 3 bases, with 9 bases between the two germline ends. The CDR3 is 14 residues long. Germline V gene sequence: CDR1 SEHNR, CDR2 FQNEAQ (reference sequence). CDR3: CASSFGRHNQPQHF. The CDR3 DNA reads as TGTGCCAGCAGCTTCGGACGGCACAATCAGCCCCAGCATTTT.

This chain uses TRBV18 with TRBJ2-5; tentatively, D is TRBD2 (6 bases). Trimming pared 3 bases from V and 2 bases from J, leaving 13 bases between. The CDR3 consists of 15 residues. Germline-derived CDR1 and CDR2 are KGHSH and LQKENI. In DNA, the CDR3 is TGTGCCAGCTCACCGCCGGGACTGGCTCAAGAGACCCAGTACTTC. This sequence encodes CASSPPGLAQETQYF.

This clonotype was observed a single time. Here the CDR3 reads CASSERRETYEQYF. CDR3 coding DNA: TGTGCCAGCAGTGAAAGGCGGGAGACCTACGAGCAGTACTTC. V and J are TRBV6-1 and TRBJ2-7; TRBD2 matches at 7 bases. The V segment lost 2 bases and the J segment 2 bases; nucleotides outside the gene matches: 3. In germline, CDR1 is MNHNS, CDR2 SASEGT. This CDR3 contains 14 residues.

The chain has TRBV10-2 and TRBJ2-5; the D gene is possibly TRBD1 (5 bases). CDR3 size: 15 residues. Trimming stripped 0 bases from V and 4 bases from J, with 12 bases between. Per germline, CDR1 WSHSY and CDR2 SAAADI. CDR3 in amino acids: CASSESEGAAETQYF. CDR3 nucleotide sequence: TGCGCCAGCAGTGAGTCCGAAGGGGCGGCAGAGACCCAGTACTTC.

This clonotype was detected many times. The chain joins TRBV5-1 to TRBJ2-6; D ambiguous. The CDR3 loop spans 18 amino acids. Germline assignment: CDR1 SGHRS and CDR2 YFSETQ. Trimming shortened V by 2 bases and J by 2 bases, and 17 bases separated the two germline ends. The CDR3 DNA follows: TGCGCCAGCAGCTTACTCCTCTCGGTTGTCCCTGGGGCCAACGTCCTGACTTTC. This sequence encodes CASSLLLSVVPGANVLTF.